The source of this T cell receptor beta chain is a study of cytomegalovirus exposure and HLA in healthy donors. Study-level points and caveats: Later analysis found that TCR beta chains associated with HLA were more clonally expanded than other, equally common chains.

On this clone itself: Its antigen is still unknown.

PCR used 60 Vbeta primers and 13 Jbeta primers. TCRdb keeps only in-frame clones here, not all; method: immunoSEQ multiplex PCR. There are some 130,000 clones in the sample; approximately 85% occur only once, and about 1.5% lies in the top ten. J was trimmed by 2 bases and V by 6 bases; bases with no gene match: 7. The CDR3 sequence is 15 residues long. CDR1 and CDR2 from the germline V gene are SNHLY and FYNNEI. Sequences were obtained from PBMCs. This chain connects TRBV2 to TRBJ2-4; 7 bases are shared with TRBD1. The sequence derives from a boy between 5 and 17 years old in good health and CMV-seronegative. CDR3 sequence (DNA): TGTGCCAGCAGAGGGCAGGGGGTATCCAAAAACATTCAGTACTTC. Amino acid sequence: CASRGQGVSKNIQYF.